Listed below are T cell receptor beta chains from one sample, sequenced in a study of T cells in Graves' hyperthyroidism and ophthalmopathy. TCRdb processed the multiplex PCR reads anew with MiXCR; each CDR3 protein has one entry. The sample contains a few hundred thousand distinct CDR3 sequences, roughly 19% of which appear only once. The sequenced sample consisted of blood. Receptors originate from a man in his forties or fifties with Graves' ophthalmopathy. CDR3s include the opening cysteine and the closing phenylalanine or tryptophan. The order of the fields is CDR3 protein, J gene, clone size, V gene. Size tells how often a clone was seen (once, few, many) or the class of an expanded clone, and some rows leave it out.

CAWSGGTGSSEQYF	TRBJ2-7	NA	TRBV30
CASSPQMSTDTQYF	TRBJ2-3	NA	TRBV4-1
CSAGGSGRGEQFF	TRBJ2-1	few	TRBV20-1
CASSPRLAEQFF	TRBJ2-1	many	TRBV18
CASTRLAAGELFF	TRBJ2-2	few	TRBV2
CASSLGQSGPQHF	TRBJ1-5	few	TRBV7-9
CASSTLPGTVNTEAFF	TRBJ1-1	few	TRBV12-3/TRBV12-4
CASSQTGQRLNEQFF	TRBJ2-1	many	TRBV18
CASSSNSGLLREQFF	TRBJ2-1	many	TRBV5-1
CSVEGLAGQVADTQYF	TRBJ2-3	NA	TRBV29-1
CSASLFSGNDEQYF	TRBJ2-7	many	TRBV20-1
CASSLGTSGAKNIQYF	TRBJ2-4	once	TRBV3-1
CASRGQVGTEAFF	TRBJ1-1	many	TRBV6-1
CAISEPGQADSPLHF	TRBJ1-6	NA	TRBV10-3
CASSQDRSRDSTDTQYF	TRBJ2-3	NA	TRBV3-1
CASSQAPPYEQYF	TRBJ2-7	many	TRBV2
CAWTARSNSPLHF	TRBJ1-6	NA	TRBV30
CASIRQGLGNTEAFF	TRBJ1-1	NA	TRBV6-5
CASSLTDGGNEKLFF	TRBJ1-4	NA	TRBV5-6
CASSQEQGAYNEQFF	TRBJ2-1	few	TRBV4-2
CASSERGFTGELFF	TRBJ2-2	many	TRBV2
CASSLSDTDTQYF	TRBJ2-3	NA	TRBV7-7
CASSLKGASYEQYF	TRBJ2-7	few	TRBV7-3
CSARAPASEMYQETQYF	TRBJ2-5	many	TRBV20-1
CASLTGGGSDLHF	TRBJ1-6	NA	TRBV30
CASSLRFGQGGNEQFF	TRBJ2-1	many	TRBV28
CASSASGTSNEQFF	TRBJ2-1	NA	TRBV9
CAISESGSGPQETQYF	TRBJ2-5	many	TRBV10-3
CASRGDRGNQPQHF	TRBJ1-5	many	TRBV5-1
CASSYDPSRNTIYF	TRBJ1-3	NA	TRBV6-5
CATSDGLAGGNEQFF	TRBJ2-1	NA	TRBV24-1
CASSAPGGQETQYF	TRBJ2-5	few	TRBV12-3/TRBV12-4
CSVQTRGSTDTQYF	TRBJ2-3	few	TRBV29-1
CASSVGRSSGEAFF	TRBJ1-1	few	TRBV9
CASSLIVSGANVLTF	TRBJ2-6	NA	TRBV7-2
CASSSIGTSGQDTQYF	TRBJ2-3	many	TRBV28
CASSQDLVSGNTIYF	TRBJ1-3	NA	TRBV3-1
CASSQRTLQVHSYEQYF	TRBJ2-7	many	TRBV28
CASSQGRTGGAGQPQHF	TRBJ1-5	NA	TRBV14
CASSEGRGGTGELFF	TRBJ2-2	few	TRBV6-1
CASSWGRKQVGLSYNEQFF	TRBJ2-1	many	TRBV11-2
CASSSTLGLHLQETQYF	TRBJ2-5	few	TRBV28
CASSGLGTNEQFF	TRBJ2-1	few	TRBV6-2/TRBV6-3
CSPDRASSTDTQYF	TRBJ2-3	few	TRBV20-1
CASSNRGLNTGELFF	TRBJ2-2	many	TRBV28
CAITGTSGNTGELFF	TRBJ2-2	NA	TRBV10-3
CASREGVADPYNEQFF	TRBJ2-1	NA	TRBV6-1
CSARSRDRGPGEQFF	TRBJ2-1	NA	TRBV20-1
CASSDPSPAGGWETQYF	TRBJ2-5	NA	TRBV25-1
CASSLHAGTEAFF	TRBJ1-1	few	TRBV5-5
CSVEVFWGDESYEQYF	TRBJ2-7	NA	TRBV29-1
CASSVGLGTDTQYF	TRBJ2-3	many	TRBV2
CASSSSWVGTGSDTQYF	TRBJ2-3	many	TRBV5-8
CSARRSAYGYTF	TRBJ1-2	NA	TRBV20-1
CASSRSGTGNNQPQHF	TRBJ1-5	many	TRBV12-3/TRBV12-4
CASSFLGGAGETQYF	TRBJ2-5	many	TRBV7-8
CSVVIPGQHFANEQFF	TRBJ2-1	few	TRBV29-1
CASSREGFIATNEKLFF	TRBJ1-4	NA	TRBV5-1
CATSQRPSDEQYF	TRBJ2-7	NA	TRBV24-1